These T cell receptor beta chains were read from a single sample in a study of T cells after yellow fever vaccination. TCRdb itself ran the 5' RACE reads through MiXCR, one entry per CDR3 protein. This table has hundreds of thousands of distinct CDR3 sequences, roughly 6.2% appearing once. The material sequenced was PBMCs, taken 5 days after the yellow fever booster vaccination. The receptors stem from a man aged 30 to 39 who received the YFV17D yellow fever vaccine. CDR3s include the opening cysteine and the closing phenylalanine or tryptophan. D genes are given only for firm matches. Expanded clones are given a class, and other clones once, few, many or no size at all.

>few|TRBJ2-5|TRBV29-1|.
TGCAGCGTTGATGGCCCACTAGTGCTGGGGGGCGAGACCCAGTACTTC
CSVDGPLVLGGETQYF
>few|TRBJ2-3|TRBV29-1|TRBD2
TGCAGCCTAGCGGGAGTGGGGAGCACAGATACGCAGTATTTT
CSLAGVGSTDTQYF
>few|TRBJ2-2|TRBV7-3|.
TGTGCCAGCAGCCCGCTCTCTAGCGTGAACACCGGGGAGCTGTTTTTT
CASSPLSSVNTGELFF
>many|TRBJ2-1|TRBV29-1|.
TGCAGGGGGGGCCTAGCGTCCAATGAGCAGTTCTTC
CRGGLASNEQFF
>few|TRBJ2-7|TRBV7-2|TRBD2
TGTGCCAGCAGCTTAGATACTAGCGGGACCATGTACTTC
CASSLDTSGTMYF
>few|TRBJ2-1|TRBV18|TRBD2
TGTGCCAGCTCACCGGGACTAGCGGGAACCTCCTACAATGAGCAGTTCTTC
CASSPGLAGTSYNEQFF
>few|TRBJ2-3|TRBV7-2|TRBD2
TGTGCCAGCAGCCCCGGGGCGGGAGGGCTCACAGATACGCAGTATTTT
CASSPGAGGLTDTQYF
>.|TRBJ1-2|TRBV28|.
TGTGCCAGCCGCCGCACAGCAAAGTATGGCTACACCTTC
CASRRTAKYGYTF
>.|TRBJ2-2|TRBV20-1|.
TGCAGTGCTAGGAAGGGGACCGGGGAGCTGTTTTTT
CSARKGTGELFF
>.|TRBJ1-6|TRBV20-1|.
TGCAGTGCTACCAACCGGGGGCGTAATTCACCCCTCCACTTT
CSATNRGRNSPLHF
>.|TRBJ2-5|TRBV7-6|TRBD2
TGTGCCAGCACCCCTTCCCTAGCGGTTCGGGAGACCCAGTACTTC
CASTPSLAVRETQYF
>many|TRBJ2-1|TRBV5-1|.
TGCGCCAGCAGCTTGGCCTATTCGGAGGATGAGCAGTTCTTC
CASSLAYSEDEQFF
>.|TRBJ1-1|TRBV20-1|TRBD1
TGCAGTGCTAGATCCGGGACAGTGAACACTGAAGCTTTCTTT
CSARSGTVNTEAFF
>.|TRBJ1-2|TRBV4-2|.
TGTGCCAGCAGCCAAGAAGTGGAGGGGGGTCTCTATGGCTACACCTTC
CASSQEVEGGLYGYTF
>few|TRBJ1-5|TRBV20-1|.
TGCAGTGCTAGTCAGGATAGCAATCAGCCCCAGCATTTT
CSASQDSNQPQHF
>many|TRBJ2-1|TRBV5-1|TRBD1
TGCGCCAGCAGCCGGGACAGGGGGTCCCCCGGCTACAATGAGCAGTTCTTC
CASSRDRGSPGYNEQFF
>.|TRBJ1-5|TRBV9|.
TGTGCCAGCAGCGTAGAGGGGTTTACAAATCAGCCCCAGCATTTT
CASSVEGFTNQPQHF
>many|TRBJ1-1|TRBV20-1|.
TGCAGTGCTAGTCGGGTAGGGACTGAAGCTTTCTTT
CSASRVGTEAFF
>many|TRBJ2-7|TRBV28|.
TGTGCCAGCAGTTTTGTAGGGGGGTCCTACGAGCAGTACTTC
CASSFVGGSYEQYF
>few|TRBJ1-2|TRBV12-3/TRBV12-4|.
TGTGCCAGCACCCAAAGCCCCCGTTTGAGGGACTACACCTTC
CASTQSPRLRDYTF
>many|TRBJ2-7|TRBV25-1|.
TGTGCCAGCAGTACTCCGGGGACCTCCTACGAGCAGTACTTC
CASSTPGTSYEQYF
>many|TRBJ2-1|TRBV9|TRBD1
TGTGCCAGCAGCGGGGGAACAGGGGTAAACAATGAGCAGTTCTTC
CASSGGTGVNNEQFF
>few|TRBJ2-2|TRBV5-4|.
TGTGCCAGCAGCTCCGGGACCTTGGCCGGGGAGCTGTTTTTT
CASSSGTLAGELFF
>many|TRBJ2-7|TRBV4-2|TRBD2
TGTGCCAGCAGCCAAGATTGGGAAGCGGGAGACTTCAATCGGAGGTACTTC
CASSQDWEAGDFNRRYF
>many|TRBJ2-1|TRBV7-2|TRBD2
TGTGCCAGCAGCTTCGGCGGGAGTCGGAGTGAGCAGTTCTTC
CASSFGGSRSEQFF
>few|TRBJ2-1|TRBV7-8|TRBD1
TGTGCCAGCAGCTCGCCCGGGACAGTATACAATGAGCAGTTCTTC
CASSSPGTVYNEQFF
>few|TRBJ1-2|TRBV29-1|.
TGCAGCTCCCTGGGAGGGGGAAACTATGGCTACACCTTC
CSSLGGGNYGYTF
>.|TRBJ2-7|TRBV14|.
TGTGCCAGCAGCCAAGATGTTGGGCTACCGATTTCCTACGAGCAGTACTTC
CASSQDVGLPISYEQYF
>many|TRBJ2-6|TRBV6-5|.
TGTGCCAGCAGTTACTCAGGCATAAGCTCTGGGGCCAACGTCCTGACTTTC
CASSYSGISSGANVLTF
>once|TRBJ2-7|TRBV4-3|.
TGCGCCAGCAGCCAAGGGGGTACCTCTCACGAGCAGTACTTC
CASSQGGTSHEQYF
>few|TRBJ2-3|TRBV7-2|TRBD1
TGTGCCAGCAGCTCACAGGGGGCGCTTGGCACAGATACGCAGTATTTT
CASSSQGALGTDTQYF
>.|TRBJ2-1|TRBV20-1|TRBD1
TGCAGTGCTAGAGATCAGGACAGGGCTATCTACAATGAGCAGTTCTTC
CSARDQDRAIYNEQFF
>few|TRBJ2-1|TRBV7-2|.
TGTGCCAGCAGCTCATGGGGGATACTCTCCTACAATGAGCAGTTCTTC
CASSSWGILSYNEQFF
>.|TRBJ2-2|TRBV20-1|TRBD2
TGCAGTGCTAGAGATGCAGGGAGGGACACCGGGGAGCTGTTTTTT
CSARDAGRDTGELFF
>few|TRBJ2-5|TRBV10-3|.
TGTGCCATAAGTGAGAGGGATGGGGGAGAGACCCAGTACTTC
CAISERDGGETQYF
>few|TRBJ1-1|TRBV20-1|.
TGCAGTGCGTCAGGGTTGAACACTGAAGCTTTCTTT
CSASGLNTEAFF
>few|TRBJ2-2|TRBV4-3|TRBD2
TGCGCCAGCAGCCAAGAAGGGACTAGGACCGGGGAGCTGTTTTTT
CASSQEGTRTGELFF
>few|TRBJ2-5|TRBV29-1|TRBD2
TGCAGCGTTGAAGAACCGGGACTAGCGGCTGGAGAGACCCAGTACTTC
CSVEEPGLAAGETQYF
>.|TRBJ2-1|TRBV19|TRBD2
TGTGCCAGTAGTACCCTAGCGGGAGGGCACAATGAGCAGTTCTTC
CASSTLAGGHNEQFF